This T cell receptor beta chain was recorded in a study of radiation and T cells in renal cell carcinoma. Turning to this clone: The antigen is unknown.

TCRdb keeps only in-frame clones here, not all; method: immunoSEQ multiplex PCR. The table lists 150,000 or so clones, 88% of them singletons. The CDR3 runs 17 residues. Per the germline V gene, CDR1 is SGHRS and CDR2 is YFSETQ. Trimming stripped 0 bases from V and 0 bases from J, with 13 bases between. Broader study findings: From baseline, blood top tumor clonotypes peaked at 2 weeks post-radiation. No pretreatment tumor biopsies were available for baseline clonotypes.

Specified time point: baseline pretreatment blood. Treatment in this sample: 15 Gy SBRT to primary tumor, nephrectomy 4 weeks later. Blood was sampled at baseline, 2 weeks and 4 weeks after SBRT. This renal cell carcinoma was of the clear cell type. The sequenced sample was blood, obtained from a patient whose treatment included radiotherapy and nephrectomy. This clonotype was obtained from a woman in her seventies with renal cell carcinoma. This sequence joins TRBV5-1 and TRBJ1-3; D unclear. The DNA of the CDR3 is TGCGCCAGCAGCTTGGAAGCGGGCGGCCGCTCTGGAAACACCATATATTTT. Amino acids: CASSLEAGGRSGNTIYF.